Listed here are 22 T cell receptor beta chains from one sample, sequenced in a study of blood T cell repertoires in COVID-19. Measured with immunoSEQ multiplex PCR; TCRdb has only the in-frame clones, and not every one. The sample gives approximately 300,000 clones, roughly 89% of which show up once; under 0.95% is in the top ten. The sequenced material came from peripheral blood. The receptors shown here come from a man younger than 40 with acute or convalescent COVID-19.

The V and J genes are TRBV6-6 and TRBJ1-2, with D maybe TRBD1 (5 bases). The V and J ends lost 4 bases and 4 bases respectively, with 19 bases between them. Per germline, CDR1 MNHNY and CDR2 SVGAGI (reference sequence). This CDR3 comprises 16 residues. CDR3 sequence reads: CASSSQAGELGYGYTF. The CDR3 nucleotides read TGTGCCAGCAGTTCCCAAGCGGGGGAGTTGGGCTATGGCTACACCTTC.

The genes are TRBV27 and TRBJ1-5, with TRBD1 as a possible D gene (6 bases). This CDR3 contains 14 residues. Trimming removed 6 bases at V and 3 bases at J, with 12 bases between. Germline V gene sequence: CDR1 MNHEY, CDR2 SMNVEV (reference sequence). The CDR3 nucleotides read TGTGCCAGCAGGGAACAGGGCTCCAATCAGCCCCAGCATTTT. Amino acid sequence: CASREQGSNQPQHF.

CDR3 sequence reads: CASSLGGTGETQYF. CDR3 bases: TGTGCCAGCAGCTTGGGCGGGACAGGAGAGACCCAGTACTTC. The chain joins TRBV5-6 to TRBJ2-5; 8 positions match TRBD1. The V gene's germline CDR1 is SGHDT and CDR2 YYEEEE. The V gene end was trimmed by 0 bases and the J gene end by 4 bases; junction bases not matched to a gene: 2. The CDR3 is 14 amino acids.

This clone showed up just a few times. V gene TRBV12-3 or TRBV12-4 combines with J gene TRBJ1-6; no clear D gene. The CDR3 length is 12 residues. Deletions cut 4 bases from V and 8 bases from J, with 6 bases between. The CDR3 region has the DNA TGTGCCAGCAGTTCCAGTTATTCACCCCTCCACTTT. Its translation is CASSSSYSPLHF.

This clone appeared a single time. The gene calls are TRBV5-1 and TRBJ2-1; 11 bases fit TRBD1. J was trimmed by 6 bases and V by 0 bases; bases with no gene match: 8. Germline V gene data show CDR1 as SGHRS and CDR2 as YFSETQ. The CDR3 runs 17 residues. For the CDR3, the DNA is TGCGCCAGCAGCTTGGCCGTTGGACAGGGGGCTCGCAATGAGCAGTTCTTC. Protein sequence: CASSLAVGQGARNEQFF.

The chain couples TRBV14 to TRBJ1-2, with D maybe TRBD1 (6 bases). The CDR3 has 13 amino acids. Germline CDR1 and CDR2: SGHDN and FVKESK. The V gene lost 1 base and the J gene lost 7 bases, with 10 bases spanning the gap. Here the CDR3 DNA reads TGTGCCAGCAGCCAAGTAGAGGGGGTTGGCTACACCTTC. This encodes CASSQVEGVGYTF.

This rearrangement joins TRBV5-4 to TRBJ1-2; D may be TRBD1 (6 bases). V lost 7 bases and J lost 5, with 9 bases in between. CDR1 and CDR2 (germline): SGHNT, YYREEE (reference sequence). There are 11 residues in the CDR3. CDR3 sequence (DNA): TGTGCCAGCGGCGGACAGTATGGCTACACCTTC. Its translation is CASGGQYGYTF.

The chain uses TRBV27 and TRBJ2-1; a possible D gene is TRBD1 (6 bases). V lost 4 bases and J lost 10, with 11 bases in between. CDR3 length: 12 amino acids. Looked up from germline, CDR1 is MNHEY and CDR2 is SMNVEV (reference sequence). The CDR3 nucleotides read TGTGCCAGCAGTTCGGACAGTTTGGAGCAGTTCTTC. It yields the protein CASSSDSLEQFF.

This chain joins TRBV5-8 and TRBJ1-2; D gene unclear. The V gene's germline CDR1 is SGHTS and CDR2 YDEGEE. This CDR3 spans 13 amino acids. The V gene lost 3 bases and the J gene lost 8 bases, with 14 bases spanning the gap. CDR3 sequence: CASSSEGRRGYTF. For the CDR3, the DNA is TGTGCCAGCAGCTCCGAAGGGAGGCGAGGCTACACCTTC.

This chain links TRBV4-2 with TRBJ2-2; D might be TRBD1 (5 bases). V lost 1 base, J lost 9 bases, and 18 bases lay in between. This CDR3 region has 16 residues. CDR1 and CDR2 (germline): LGHNA, YNFKEQ. DNA of the CDR3: TGTGCCAGCAGCCAAGTGAATTCTCAGGGTGCGCGGGAGCTGTTTTTT. Its translation is CASSQVNSQGARELFF.

The sample holds a few counts of this clone. The J gene is TRBJ1-1, the V gene TRBV10-3; tentatively, D is TRBD1 (5 bases). Deletions cut 0 bases from V and 5 bases from J, with 10 bases between. CDR1 and CDR2 from the germline V gene are ENHRY and SYGVKD. This CDR3 has 14 residues. CDR3 amino acids: CAISESGGWTEAFF. CDR3 DNA: TGTGCCATCAGTGAGTCCGGGGGTTGGACTGAAGCTTTCTTT.

The chain joins TRBV28 to TRBJ2-1; 10 bases fit TRBD2. Germline V gene data show CDR1 as MDHEN and CDR2 as SYDVKM. V lost 5 bases, J lost 5 bases, and 9 bases stayed unmatched. The CDR3 has 16 amino acids. CDR3 sequence: CASSPRLAGAHNEQFF. CDR3 DNA sequence: TGTGCCAGCAGTCCCCGGCTAGCGGGGGCTCACAATGAGCAGTTCTTC.

In nucleotides, the CDR3 is TGCGCCAGCAGCTTGGGGGAGGGCCATTTCTACGAGCAGTACTTC. Translated: CASSLGEGHFYEQYF. V gene TRBV5-1 combines with J gene TRBJ2-7; 7 nucleotides line up with TRBD2. V trimming: 0 bases; J trimming: 3 bases; junction bases outside the gene matches: 6. The germline gives CDR1 SGHRS, CDR2 YFSETQ. The CDR3 has 15 amino acids.

This chain connects TRBV6-5 to TRBJ1-6; D gene unclear. There are 14 residues in the CDR3. V was shortened by 6 bases and J by 4 bases, with 10 bases between the two germline ends. Germline loops: CDR1 MNHEY, CDR2 SVGAGI. CDR3 nucleotide sequence: TGTGCCAGCAGATCTACAGTGTATAATTCACCCCTCCACTTT. Protein sequence: CASRSTVYNSPLHF.

V and J are TRBV12-2 and TRBJ1-4. TRBV12-2 constitutes a pseudogene. The CDR3 is made up of 17 amino acids. CDR3 DNA sequence: TGTGCAAGTCGCTTAGAAGACCCTCGGAGGGAAGGGGAAAAACTGTTTTTT. It codes for CASRLEDPRREGEKLFF.

The chain employs TRBV19 and TRBJ2-1; 7 nucleotides agree with TRBD2. Germline loops: CDR1 LNHDA, CDR2 SQIVND (reference sequence). This CDR3 is built from 15 residues. V shed 7 bases, J shed 9 bases, and the junction held 15 bases outside the gene matches. CDR3 region: CASTPGLVFRVEQFF. CDR3 in DNA: TGTGCCAGTACCCCTGGACTAGTCTTTCGGGTTGAGCAGTTCTTC. The full variable domain, rest sourced from reference TRBV19 and TRBJ2-1, is DGGITQSPKYLFRKEGQNVTLSCEQNLNHDAMYWYRQDPGQGLRLIYYSQIVNDFQKGDIAEGYSVSREKKESFPLTVTSAQKNPTAFYLCASTPGLVFRVEQFFGPGTRLTVL.

The rearrangement links TRBV10-1 to TRBJ2-3, with D tentatively TRBD1 (6 bases). The CDR3 sequence is 16 residues long. The ends were cut back, 2 bases at V and 1 base at J, with 13 bases in the middle. The germline V gene encodes CDR1 WNHNN and CDR2 SYGVQD (reference sequence). The CDR3, as DNA: TGCGCCAGCAGTGAGCCCAGGGGTGACCGCACAGATACGCAGTATTTT. This sequence encodes CASSEPRGDRTDTQYF.

This clone has a single count. The genes are TRBV6-1 and TRBJ1-2, with no clear D. CDR1 is MNHNS and CDR2 is SASEGT in the germline V gene. The CDR3 totals 14 residues. The germline V and J ends were trimmed by 1 base and 4 bases, with 10 bases remaining between them. The CDR3 DNA follows: TGTGCCAGCAGTGAAGGGTCGGGAGGCTATGGCTACACCTTC. This codes for CASSEGSGGYGYTF.

V and J are TRBV28 and TRBJ1-2, with 7 bases that match TRBD1. CDR1 is MDHEN, CDR2 SYDVKM, per germline. This CDR3 is 16 amino acids long. Trimming took 2 bases from V and 4 from J; bases not matched to a gene: 10. CDR3 protein: CASSLRDRKFAYGYTF. CDR3 coding DNA: TGTGCCAGCAGTTTACGGGACAGAAAGTTTGCCTATGGCTACACCTTC.

In DNA form, the CDR3 reads TGTGCCAGCAGCAATGGGCTAGCGGGAGATTCAGAGACCCAGTACTTC. Amino acids: CASSNGLAGDSETQYF. The rearrangement joins TRBV21-1 to TRBJ2-5; the table's D call, TRBD2, has no DNA check behind it. TRBV21-1 is termed a pseudogene. This CDR3 has 16 amino acids.

The genes are TRBV10-1 and TRBJ2-1; D is undetermined. CDR3 size: 15 residues. Germline values: CDR1 WNHNN, CDR2 SYGVQD (reference sequence). The V gene lost 0 bases and the J gene lost 2 bases, with 8 bases spanning the gap. DNA of the CDR3: TGCGCCAGCAGTGAGTCGGTTTCGGCCTACAATGAGCAGTTCTTC. The encoded protein is CASSESVSAYNEQFF.

The V gene is TRBV7-3, the J gene TRBJ2-1, with a weak D call TRBD1 (6 bases). This CDR3 contains 15 residues. V shed 4 bases and J shed 7 bases, with 17 bases lying between them. In germline, CDR1 is SGHTA, CDR2 FQGTGA. The CDR3 DNA sequence: TGTGCCAGCAGCTCTATCAGGGGCGATAAAAATGAGCAGTTCTTC. Its translation is CASSSIRGDKNEQFF.